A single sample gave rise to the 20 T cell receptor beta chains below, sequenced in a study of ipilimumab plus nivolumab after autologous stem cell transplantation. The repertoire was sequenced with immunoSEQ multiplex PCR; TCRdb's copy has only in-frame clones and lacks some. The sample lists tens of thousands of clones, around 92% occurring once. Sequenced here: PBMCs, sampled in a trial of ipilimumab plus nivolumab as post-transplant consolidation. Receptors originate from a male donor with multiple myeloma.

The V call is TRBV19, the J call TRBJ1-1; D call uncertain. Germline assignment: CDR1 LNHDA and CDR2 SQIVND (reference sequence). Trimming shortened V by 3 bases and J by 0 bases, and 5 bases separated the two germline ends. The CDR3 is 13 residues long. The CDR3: CASSIALNTEAFF. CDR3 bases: TGTGCCAGTAGTATTGCGCTGAACACTGAAGCTTTCTTT.

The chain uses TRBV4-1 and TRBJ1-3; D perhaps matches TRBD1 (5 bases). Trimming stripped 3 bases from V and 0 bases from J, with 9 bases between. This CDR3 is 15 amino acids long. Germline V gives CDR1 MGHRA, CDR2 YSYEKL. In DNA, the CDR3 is TGCGCCAGCAGCCAGGGGCGCTTCTCTGGAAACACCATATATTTT. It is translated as CASSQGRFSGNTIYF.

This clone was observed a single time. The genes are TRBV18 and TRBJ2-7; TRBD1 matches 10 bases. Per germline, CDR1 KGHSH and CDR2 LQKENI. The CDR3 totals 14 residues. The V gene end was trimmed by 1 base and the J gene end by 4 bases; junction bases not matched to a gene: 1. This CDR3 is CASSPQGQGYEQYF. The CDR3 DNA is TGTGCCAGCTCACCACAGGGACAGGGGTACGAGCAGTACTTC.

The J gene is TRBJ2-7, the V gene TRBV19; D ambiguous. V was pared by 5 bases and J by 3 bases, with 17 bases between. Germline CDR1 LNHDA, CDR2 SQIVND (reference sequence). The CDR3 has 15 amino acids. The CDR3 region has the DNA TGTGCCAGTAGTCCCCAAGCTGCCGAAGGCTACGAGCAGTACTTC. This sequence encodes CASSPQAAEGYEQYF.

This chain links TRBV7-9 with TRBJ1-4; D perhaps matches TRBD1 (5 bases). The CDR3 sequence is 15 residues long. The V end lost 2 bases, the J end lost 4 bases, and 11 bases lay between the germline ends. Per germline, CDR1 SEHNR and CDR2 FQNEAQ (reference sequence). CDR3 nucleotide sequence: TGTGCCAGCAGCTTACAGACAGCCCGTAATGAAAAACTGTTTTTT. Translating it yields CASSLQTARNEKLFF.

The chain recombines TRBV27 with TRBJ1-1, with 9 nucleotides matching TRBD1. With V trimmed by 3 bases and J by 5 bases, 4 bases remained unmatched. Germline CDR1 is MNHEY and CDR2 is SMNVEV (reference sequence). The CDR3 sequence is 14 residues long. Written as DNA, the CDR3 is TGTGCCAGCAGTTTCGGGACAGGGATGACTGAAGCTTTCTTT. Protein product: CASSFGTGMTEAFF.

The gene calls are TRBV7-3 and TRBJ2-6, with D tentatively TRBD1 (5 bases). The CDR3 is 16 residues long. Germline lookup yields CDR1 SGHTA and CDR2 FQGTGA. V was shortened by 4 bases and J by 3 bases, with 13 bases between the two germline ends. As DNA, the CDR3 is TGTGCCAGCAGCTCCCGGCAGGGCTTTGGGGCCAACGTCCTGACTTTC. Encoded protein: CASSSRQGFGANVLTF.

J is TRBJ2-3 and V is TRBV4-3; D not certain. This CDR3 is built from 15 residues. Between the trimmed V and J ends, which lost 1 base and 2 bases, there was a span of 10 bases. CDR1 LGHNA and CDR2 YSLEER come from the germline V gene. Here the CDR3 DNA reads TGCGCCAGCAGCCAAGGGTGGTCGCCCACAGATACGCAGTATTTT. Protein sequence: CASSQGWSPTDTQYF.

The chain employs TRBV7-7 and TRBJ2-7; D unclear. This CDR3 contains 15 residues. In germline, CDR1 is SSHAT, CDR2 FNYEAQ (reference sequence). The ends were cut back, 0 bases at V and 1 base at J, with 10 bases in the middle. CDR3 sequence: CASSLADRPSYEQYF. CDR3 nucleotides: TGTGCCAGCAGCTTAGCGGACCGCCCGTCCTACGAGCAGTACTTC.

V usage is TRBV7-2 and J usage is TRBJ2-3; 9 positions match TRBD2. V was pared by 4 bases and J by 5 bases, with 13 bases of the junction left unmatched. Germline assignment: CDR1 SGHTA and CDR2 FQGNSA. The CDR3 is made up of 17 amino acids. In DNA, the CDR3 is TGTGCCAGCAGCTCGACCCGCGGGAGGGGAGACGGAGATACGCAGTATTTT. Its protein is CASSSTRGRGDGDTQYF.

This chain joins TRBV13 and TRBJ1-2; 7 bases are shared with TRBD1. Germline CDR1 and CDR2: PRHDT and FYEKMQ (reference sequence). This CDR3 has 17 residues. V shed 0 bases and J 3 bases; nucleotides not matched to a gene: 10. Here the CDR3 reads CASSLGRNRGGDYGYTF. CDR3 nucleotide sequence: TGTGCCAGCAGCTTAGGCCGAAACAGGGGAGGAGACTATGGCTACACCTTC.

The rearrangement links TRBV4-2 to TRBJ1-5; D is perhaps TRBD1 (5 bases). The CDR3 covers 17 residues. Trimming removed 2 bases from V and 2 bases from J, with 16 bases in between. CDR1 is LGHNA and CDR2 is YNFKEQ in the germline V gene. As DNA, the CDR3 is TGTGCCAGCAGCCAAAACGAGGGGCGAATCGGCAATCAGCCCCAGCATTTT. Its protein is CASSQNEGRIGNQPQHF.

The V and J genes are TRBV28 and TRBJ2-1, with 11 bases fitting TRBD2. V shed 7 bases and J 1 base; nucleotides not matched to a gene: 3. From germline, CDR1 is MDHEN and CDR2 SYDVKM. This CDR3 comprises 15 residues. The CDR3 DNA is TGTGCCAGCATGCTAGCGGGGGGATCCTACAATGAGCAGTTCTTC. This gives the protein CASMLAGGSYNEQFF.

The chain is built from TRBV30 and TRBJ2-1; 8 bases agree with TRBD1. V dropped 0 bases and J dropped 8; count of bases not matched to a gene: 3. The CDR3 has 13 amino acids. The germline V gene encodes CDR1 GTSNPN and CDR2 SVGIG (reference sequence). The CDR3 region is CAWSVGQGDEQFF. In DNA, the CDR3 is TGTGCCTGGAGTGTTGGACAGGGAGATGAGCAGTTCTTC.

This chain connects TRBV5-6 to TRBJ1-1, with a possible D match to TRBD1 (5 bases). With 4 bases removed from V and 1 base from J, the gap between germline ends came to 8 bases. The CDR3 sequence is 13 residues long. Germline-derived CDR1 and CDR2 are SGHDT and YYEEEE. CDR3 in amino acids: CASSPGPNTEAFF. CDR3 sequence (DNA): TGTGCCAGCAGCCCAGGGCCGAACACTGAAGCTTTCTTT.

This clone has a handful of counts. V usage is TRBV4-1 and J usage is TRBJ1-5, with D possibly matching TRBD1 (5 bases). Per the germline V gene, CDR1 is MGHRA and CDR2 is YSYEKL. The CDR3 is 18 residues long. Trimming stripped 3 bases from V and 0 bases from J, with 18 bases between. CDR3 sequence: CASSQGRGGGYSNQPQHF. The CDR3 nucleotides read TGCGCCAGCAGCCAGGGGAGGGGTGGGGGGTATAGCAATCAGCCCCAGCATTTT.

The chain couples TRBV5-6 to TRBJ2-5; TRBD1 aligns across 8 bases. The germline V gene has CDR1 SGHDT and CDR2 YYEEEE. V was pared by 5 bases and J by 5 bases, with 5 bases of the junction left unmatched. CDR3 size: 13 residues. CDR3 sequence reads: CASSSRGRETQYF. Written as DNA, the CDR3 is TGTGCCAGCAGTAGCAGGGGGCGGGAGACCCAGTACTTC. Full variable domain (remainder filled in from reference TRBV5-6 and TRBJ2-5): DAGVTQSPTHLIKTRGQQVTLRCSPKSGHDTVSWYQQALGQGPQFIFQYYEEEERQRGNFPDRFSGHQFPNYSSELNVNALLLGDSALYLCASSSRGRETQYFGPGTRLLVL.

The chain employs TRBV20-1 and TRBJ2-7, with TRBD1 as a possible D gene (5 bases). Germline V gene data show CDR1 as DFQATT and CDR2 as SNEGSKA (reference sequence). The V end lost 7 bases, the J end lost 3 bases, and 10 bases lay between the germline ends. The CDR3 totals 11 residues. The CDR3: CSGGHRYEQYF. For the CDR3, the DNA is TGCAGTGGTGGACACCGCTACGAGCAGTACTTC.

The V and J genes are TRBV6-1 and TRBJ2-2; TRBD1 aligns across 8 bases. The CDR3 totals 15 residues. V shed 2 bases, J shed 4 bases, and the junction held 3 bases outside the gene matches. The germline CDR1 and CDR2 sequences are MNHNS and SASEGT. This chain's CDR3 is CASSEQGAGTGELFF. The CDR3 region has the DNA TGTGCCAGCAGTGAACAGGGGGCTGGCACCGGGGAGCTGTTTTTT.

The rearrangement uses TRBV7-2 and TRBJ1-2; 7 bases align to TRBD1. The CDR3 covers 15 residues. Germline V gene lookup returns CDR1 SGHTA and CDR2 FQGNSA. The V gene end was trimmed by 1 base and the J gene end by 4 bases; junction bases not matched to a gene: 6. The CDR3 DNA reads TGTGCCAGCAGCTTAGGACAGGGAGTACCCTATGGCTACACCTTC. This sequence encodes CASSLGQGVPYGYTF.